The table lists the clone carrying this TCR beta chain with a count of one. CDR1 is LGHNA and CDR2 is YNFKEQ in the germline V gene. V lost 8 bases and J lost 0, with 10 bases in between. The CDR3 has 14 residues. The primer mix had 60 Vbeta and 13 Jbeta primers. In the authors' workflow: A later analysis counted 65 million to 80 million unique TCR beta chains, around 11 million shared. TCRdb's copy holds only in-frame clones and misses some; the assay was immunoSEQ multiplex PCR. That table is the source of V, J and clone size, and D and trimming were worked out from the DNA. The sample lists tens of thousands of clones; roughly three fifths were seen once. The sample belongs to a study of cytomegalovirus exposure and HLA in healthy donors.

The rearrangement links TRBV4-2 to TRBJ2-2; D is ambiguous. The material sequenced was PBMCs. The sequence was collected from a woman under 40 in good health and CMV-seronegative. CDR3 sequence (DNA): TGTGCCAGCCGTACAGTATCGAACACCGGGGAGCTGTTTTTT. Its protein product is CASRTVSNTGELFF.